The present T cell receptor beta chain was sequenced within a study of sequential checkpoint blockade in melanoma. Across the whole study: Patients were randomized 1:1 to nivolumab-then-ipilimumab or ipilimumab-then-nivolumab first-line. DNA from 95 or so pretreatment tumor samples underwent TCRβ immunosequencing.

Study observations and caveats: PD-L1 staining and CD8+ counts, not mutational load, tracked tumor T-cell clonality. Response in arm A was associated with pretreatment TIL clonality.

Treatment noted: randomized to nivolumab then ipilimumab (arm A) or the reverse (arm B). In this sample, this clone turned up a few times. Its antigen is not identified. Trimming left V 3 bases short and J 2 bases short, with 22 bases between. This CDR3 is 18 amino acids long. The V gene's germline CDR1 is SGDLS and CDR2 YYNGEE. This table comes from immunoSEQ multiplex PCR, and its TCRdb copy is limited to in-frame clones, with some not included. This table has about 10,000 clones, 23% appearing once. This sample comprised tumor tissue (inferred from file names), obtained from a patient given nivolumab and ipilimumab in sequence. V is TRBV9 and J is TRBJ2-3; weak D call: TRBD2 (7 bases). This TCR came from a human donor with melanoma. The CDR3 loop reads CASSGPHGGGGHTDTQYF. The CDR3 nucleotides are TGTGCCAGCAGCGGACCCCATGGAGGGGGGGGGCACACAGATACGCAGTATTTT.